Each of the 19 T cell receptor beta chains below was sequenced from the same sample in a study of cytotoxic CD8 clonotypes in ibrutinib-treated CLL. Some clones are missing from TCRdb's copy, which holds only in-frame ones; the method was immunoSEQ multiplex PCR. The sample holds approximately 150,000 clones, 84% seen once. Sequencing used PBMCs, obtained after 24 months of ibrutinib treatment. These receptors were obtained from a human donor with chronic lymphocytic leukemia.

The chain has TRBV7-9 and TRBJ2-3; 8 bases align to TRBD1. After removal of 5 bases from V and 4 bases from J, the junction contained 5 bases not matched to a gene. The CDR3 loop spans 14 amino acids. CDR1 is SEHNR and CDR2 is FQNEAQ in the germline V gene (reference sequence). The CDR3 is CASSGGQGPDTQYF. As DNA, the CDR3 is TGTGCCAGCAGCGGCGGACAGGGTCCAGATACGCAGTATTTT. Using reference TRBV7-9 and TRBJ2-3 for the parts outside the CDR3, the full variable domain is DTGVSQNPRHKITKRGQNVTFRCDPISEHNRLYWYRQTLGQGPEFLTYFQNEAQLEKSRLLSDRFSAERPKGSFSTLEIQRTEQGDSAMYLCASSGGQGPDTQYFGPGTRLTVL.

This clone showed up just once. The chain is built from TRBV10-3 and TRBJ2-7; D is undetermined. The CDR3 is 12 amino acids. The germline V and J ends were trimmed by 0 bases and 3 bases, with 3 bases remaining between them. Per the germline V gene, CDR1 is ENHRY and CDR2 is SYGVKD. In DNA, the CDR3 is TGTGCCATCAGTGAGTCGGTCTACGAGCAGTACTTC. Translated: CAISESVYEQYF.

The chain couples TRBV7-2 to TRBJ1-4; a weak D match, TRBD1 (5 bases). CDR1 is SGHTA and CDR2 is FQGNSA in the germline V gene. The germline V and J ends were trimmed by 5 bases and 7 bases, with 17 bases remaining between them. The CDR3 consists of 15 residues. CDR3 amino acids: CASSQRTGGVEKLFF. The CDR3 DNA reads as TGTGCCAGCAGCCAAAGGACGGGGGGTGTTGAAAAACTGTTTTTT.

CDR3 in amino acids: CASSFWGVGNQPQHF. CDR3 bases: TGTGCCAGCAGCTTCTGGGGGGTAGGCAATCAGCCCCAGCATTTT. The rearrangement links TRBV7-2 to TRBJ1-5, with a tentative D call TRBD1 (5 bases). V was pared by 3 bases and J by 2 bases, with 11 bases between. Germline V gives CDR1 SGHTA, CDR2 FQGNSA. CDR3 length: 15 amino acids.

The CDR3 nucleotides are TGTGCCACCTCGGGGGCTCGTGGCCGGGAGCTGTTTTTT. This sequence encodes CATSGARGRELFF. The rearrangement uses TRBV6-5 and TRBJ2-2; either TRBD1 or TRBD2 may supply D (6 bases each). CDR3 size: 13 residues. V was shortened by 10 bases and J by 9 bases, with 18 bases between the two germline ends. From germline, CDR1 is MNHEY and CDR2 SVGAGI.

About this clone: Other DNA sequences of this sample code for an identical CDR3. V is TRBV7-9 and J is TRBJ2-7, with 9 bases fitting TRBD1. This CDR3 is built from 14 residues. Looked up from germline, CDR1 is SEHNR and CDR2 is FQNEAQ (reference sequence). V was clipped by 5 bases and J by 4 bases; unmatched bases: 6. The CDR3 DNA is TGTGCCAGCAGCCCGGGGGACAGGGCGTACGAGCAGTACTTC. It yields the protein CASSPGDRAYEQYF.

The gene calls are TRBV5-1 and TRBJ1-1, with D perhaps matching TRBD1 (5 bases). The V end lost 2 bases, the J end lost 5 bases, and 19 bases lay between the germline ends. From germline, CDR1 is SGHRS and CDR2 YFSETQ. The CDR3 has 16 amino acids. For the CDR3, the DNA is TGCGCCAGCAGCTTCCGCTCAGGGTTTAGCGATACTGAAGCTTTCTTT. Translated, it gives CASSFRSGFSDTEAFF.

The CDR3 loop is CASSISRHRYGYTF. The CDR3 coding sequence is TGTGCCAGTAGTATCTCGAGACACCGCTATGGCTACACCTTC. The chain uses TRBV19 and TRBJ1-2; D unresolved. CDR1 and CDR2 (germline): LNHDA, SQIVND (reference sequence). The CDR3 runs to 14 residues. V was pared by 3 bases and J by 4 bases, with 12 bases between.

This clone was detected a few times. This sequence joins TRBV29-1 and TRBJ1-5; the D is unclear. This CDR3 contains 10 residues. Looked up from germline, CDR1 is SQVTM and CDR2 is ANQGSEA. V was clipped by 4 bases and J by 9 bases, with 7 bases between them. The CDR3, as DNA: TGCAGCGTTGTCAGGTGGCCCCAGCATTTT. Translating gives CSVVRWPQHF.

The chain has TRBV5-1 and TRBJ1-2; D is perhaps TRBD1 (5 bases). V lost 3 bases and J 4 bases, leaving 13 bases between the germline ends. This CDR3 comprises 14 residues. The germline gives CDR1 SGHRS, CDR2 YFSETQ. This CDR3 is CASSWESGGYGYTF. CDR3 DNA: TGCGCCAGCAGCTGGGAATCGGGGGGCTATGGCTACACCTTC.

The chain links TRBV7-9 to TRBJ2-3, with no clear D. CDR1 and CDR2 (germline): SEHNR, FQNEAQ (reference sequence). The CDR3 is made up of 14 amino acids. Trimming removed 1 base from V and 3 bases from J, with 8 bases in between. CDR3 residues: CASSLGTTTDTQYF. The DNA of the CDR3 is TGTGCCAGCAGCTTAGGGACCACTACAGATACGCAGTATTTT.

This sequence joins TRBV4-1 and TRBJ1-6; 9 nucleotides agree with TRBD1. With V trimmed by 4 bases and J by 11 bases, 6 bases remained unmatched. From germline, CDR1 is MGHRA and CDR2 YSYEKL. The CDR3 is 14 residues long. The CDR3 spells CASSLRTGETPLHF. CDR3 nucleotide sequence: TGCGCCAGCAGCCTACGGACAGGGGAGACACCCCTCCACTTT.

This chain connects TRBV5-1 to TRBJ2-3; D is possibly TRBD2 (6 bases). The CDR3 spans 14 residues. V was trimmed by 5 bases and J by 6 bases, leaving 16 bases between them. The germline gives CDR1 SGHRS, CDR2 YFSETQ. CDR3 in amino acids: CASSRGGDKDTQYF. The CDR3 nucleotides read TGCGCCAGCAGTCGGGGAGGAGACAAGGATACGCAGTATTTT.

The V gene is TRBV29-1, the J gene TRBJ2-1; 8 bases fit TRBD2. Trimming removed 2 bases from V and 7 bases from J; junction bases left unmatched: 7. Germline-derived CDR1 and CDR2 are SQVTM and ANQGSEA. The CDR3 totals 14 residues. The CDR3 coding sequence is TGCAGCGTTGAACGAAGCGGGAGTTTGAATGAGCAGTTCTTC. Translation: CSVERSGSLNEQFF.

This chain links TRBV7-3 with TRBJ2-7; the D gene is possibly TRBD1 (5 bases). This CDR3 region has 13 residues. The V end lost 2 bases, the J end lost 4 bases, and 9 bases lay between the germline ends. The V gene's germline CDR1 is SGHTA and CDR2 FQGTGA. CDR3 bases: TGTGCCAGCAGCTTAGGGGCAGGATACGAGCAGTACTTC. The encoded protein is CASSLGAGYEQYF.

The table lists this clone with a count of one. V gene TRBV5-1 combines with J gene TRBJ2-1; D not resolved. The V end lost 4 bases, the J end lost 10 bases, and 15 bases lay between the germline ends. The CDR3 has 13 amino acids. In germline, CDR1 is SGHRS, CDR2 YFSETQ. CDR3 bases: TGCGCCAGCAGCCCCCCAAAGGCGAACGAGCAGTTCTTC. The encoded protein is CASSPPKANEQFF.

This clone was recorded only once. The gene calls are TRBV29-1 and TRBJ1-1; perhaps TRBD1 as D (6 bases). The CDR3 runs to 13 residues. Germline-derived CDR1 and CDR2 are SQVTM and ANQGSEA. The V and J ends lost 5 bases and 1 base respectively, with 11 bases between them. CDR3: CSVKTGPNTEAFF. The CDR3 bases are TGCAGCGTTAAGACAGGACCGAACACTGAAGCTTTCTTT.

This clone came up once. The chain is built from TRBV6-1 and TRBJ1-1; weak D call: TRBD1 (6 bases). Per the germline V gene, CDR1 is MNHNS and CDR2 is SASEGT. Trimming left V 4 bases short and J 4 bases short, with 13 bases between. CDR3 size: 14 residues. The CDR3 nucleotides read TGTGCCAGCAGTGCCGGGGGGCCAAGCACTGAAGCTTTCTTT. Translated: CASSAGGPSTEAFF.

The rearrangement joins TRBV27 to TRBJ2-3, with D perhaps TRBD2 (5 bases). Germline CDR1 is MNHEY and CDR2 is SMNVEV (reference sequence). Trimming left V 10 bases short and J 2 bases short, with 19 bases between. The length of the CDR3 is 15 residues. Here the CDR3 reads CATTASRKTTDTQYF. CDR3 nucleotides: TGTGCCACCACCGCTAGCAGGAAGACCACAGATACGCAGTATTTT.